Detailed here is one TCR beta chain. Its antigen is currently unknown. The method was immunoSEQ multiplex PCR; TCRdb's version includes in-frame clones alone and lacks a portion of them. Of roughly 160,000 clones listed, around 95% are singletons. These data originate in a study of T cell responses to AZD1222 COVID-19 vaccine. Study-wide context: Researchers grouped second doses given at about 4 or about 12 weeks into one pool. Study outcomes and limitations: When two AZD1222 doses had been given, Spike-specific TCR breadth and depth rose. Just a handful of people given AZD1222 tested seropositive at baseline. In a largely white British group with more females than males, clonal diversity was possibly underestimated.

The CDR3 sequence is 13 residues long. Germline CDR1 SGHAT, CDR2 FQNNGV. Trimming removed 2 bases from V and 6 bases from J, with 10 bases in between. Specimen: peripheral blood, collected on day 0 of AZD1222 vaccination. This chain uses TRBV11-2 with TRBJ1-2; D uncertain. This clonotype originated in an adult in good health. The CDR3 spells CASSLMSSDGYTF. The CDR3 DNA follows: TGTGCCAGCAGCTTAATGTCCAGCGATGGCTACACCTTC.